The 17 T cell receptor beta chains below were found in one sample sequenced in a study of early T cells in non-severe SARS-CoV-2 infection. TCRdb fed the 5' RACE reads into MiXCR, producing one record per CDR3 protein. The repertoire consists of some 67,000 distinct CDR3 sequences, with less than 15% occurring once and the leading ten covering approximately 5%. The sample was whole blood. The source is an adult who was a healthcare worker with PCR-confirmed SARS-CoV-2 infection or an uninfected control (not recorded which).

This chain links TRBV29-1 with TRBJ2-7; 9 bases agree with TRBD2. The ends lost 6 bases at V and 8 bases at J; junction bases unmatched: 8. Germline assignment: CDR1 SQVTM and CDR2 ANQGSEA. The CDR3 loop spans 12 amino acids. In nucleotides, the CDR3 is TGCAGCGTCGCTAGCGGGGCCAGTCAGCAGTACTTC. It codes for CSVASGASQQYF.

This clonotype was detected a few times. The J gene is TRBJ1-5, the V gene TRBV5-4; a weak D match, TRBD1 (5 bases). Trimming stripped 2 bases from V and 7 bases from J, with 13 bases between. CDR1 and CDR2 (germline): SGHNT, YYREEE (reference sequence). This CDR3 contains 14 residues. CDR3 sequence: CASSLWGKGQPQHF. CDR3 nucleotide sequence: TGTGCCAGCAGCTTATGGGGGAAGGGGCAGCCCCAGCATTTT.

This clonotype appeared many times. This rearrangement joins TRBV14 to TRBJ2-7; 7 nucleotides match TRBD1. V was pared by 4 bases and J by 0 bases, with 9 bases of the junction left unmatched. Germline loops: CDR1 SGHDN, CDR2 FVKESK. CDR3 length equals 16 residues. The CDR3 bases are TGTGCCAGCAGCCCTCTACCCCGGGACAGCTCCTACGAGCAGTACTTC. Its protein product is CASSPLPRDSSYEQYF.

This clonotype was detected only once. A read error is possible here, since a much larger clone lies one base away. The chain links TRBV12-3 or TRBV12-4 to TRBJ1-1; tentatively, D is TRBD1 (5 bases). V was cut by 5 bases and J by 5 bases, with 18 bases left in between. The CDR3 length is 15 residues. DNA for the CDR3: TGTGCCAGCAGTATTGACCTGGGACCGAGGACTGAAGCTTTCTTT. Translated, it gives CASSIDLGPRTEAFF.

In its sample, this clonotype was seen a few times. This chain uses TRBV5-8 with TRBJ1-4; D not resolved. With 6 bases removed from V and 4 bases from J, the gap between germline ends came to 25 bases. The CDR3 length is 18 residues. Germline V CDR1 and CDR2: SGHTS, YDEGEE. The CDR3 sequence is CASNQQSLRAEDNEKLFF. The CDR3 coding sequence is TGTGCCAGCAACCAACAGAGCCTCCGGGCCGAAGATAATGAAAAACTGTTTTTT.

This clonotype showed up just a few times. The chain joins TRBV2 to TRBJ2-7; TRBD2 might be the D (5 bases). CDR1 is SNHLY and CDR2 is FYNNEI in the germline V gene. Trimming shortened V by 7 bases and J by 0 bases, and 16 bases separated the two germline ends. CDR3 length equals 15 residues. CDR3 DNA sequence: TGTGCCAGCAAATTTCAGAGGGCTTTCTCCTACGAGCAGTACTTC. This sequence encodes CASKFQRAFSYEQYF. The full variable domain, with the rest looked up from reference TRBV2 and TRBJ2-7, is EPEVTQTPSHQVTQMGQEVILRCVPISNHLYFYWYRQILGQKVEFLVSFYNNEISEKSEIFDDQFSVERPDGSNFTLKIRSTKLEDSAMYFCASKFQRAFSYEQYFGPGTRLTVT.

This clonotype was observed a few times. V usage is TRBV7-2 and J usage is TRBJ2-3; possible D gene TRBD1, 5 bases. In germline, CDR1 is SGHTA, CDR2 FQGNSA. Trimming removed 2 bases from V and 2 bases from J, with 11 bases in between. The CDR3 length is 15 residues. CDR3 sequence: CASSLRQPHTDTQYF. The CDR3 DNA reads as TGTGCCAGCAGCTTAAGACAGCCCCACACAGATACGCAGTATTTT.

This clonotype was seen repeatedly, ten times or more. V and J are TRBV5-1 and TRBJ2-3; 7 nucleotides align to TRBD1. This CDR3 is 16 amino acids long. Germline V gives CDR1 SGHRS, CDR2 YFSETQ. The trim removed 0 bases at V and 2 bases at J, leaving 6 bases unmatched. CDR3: CASSLGLGTATDTQYF. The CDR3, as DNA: TGCGCCAGCAGCTTGGGACTCGGGACAGCCACAGATACGCAGTATTTT.

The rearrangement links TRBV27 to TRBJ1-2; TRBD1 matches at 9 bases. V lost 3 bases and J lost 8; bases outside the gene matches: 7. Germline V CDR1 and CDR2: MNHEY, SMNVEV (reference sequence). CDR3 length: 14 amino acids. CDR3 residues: CASSLNRGLGGYTF. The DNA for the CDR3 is TGTGCCAGCAGTTTGAACAGGGGGCTGGGGGGCTACACCTTC.

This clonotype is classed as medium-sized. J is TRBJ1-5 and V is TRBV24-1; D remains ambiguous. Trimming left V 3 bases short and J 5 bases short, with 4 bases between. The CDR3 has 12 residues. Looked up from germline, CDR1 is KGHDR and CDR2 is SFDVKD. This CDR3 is CATSDPYQPQHF. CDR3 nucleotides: TGTGCCACCAGTGATCCCTATCAGCCCCAGCATTTT.

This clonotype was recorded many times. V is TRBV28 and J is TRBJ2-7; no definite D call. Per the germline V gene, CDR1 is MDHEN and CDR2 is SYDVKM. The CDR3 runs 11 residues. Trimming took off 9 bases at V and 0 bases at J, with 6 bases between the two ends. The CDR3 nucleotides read TGTGCCAGTCGCAACTCCTACGAGCAGTACTTC. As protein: CASRNSYEQYF.

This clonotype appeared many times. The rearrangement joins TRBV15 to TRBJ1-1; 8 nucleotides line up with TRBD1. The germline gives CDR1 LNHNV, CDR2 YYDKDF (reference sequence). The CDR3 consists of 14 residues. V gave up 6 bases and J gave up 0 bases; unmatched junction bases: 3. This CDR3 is CATRRDRLNTEAFF. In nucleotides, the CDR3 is TGTGCCACCAGACGGGACAGGCTGAACACTGAAGCTTTCTTT.

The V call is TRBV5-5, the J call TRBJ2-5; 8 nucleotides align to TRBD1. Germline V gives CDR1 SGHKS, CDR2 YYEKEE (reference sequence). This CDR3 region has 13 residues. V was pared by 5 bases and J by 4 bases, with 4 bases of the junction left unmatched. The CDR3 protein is CASRDRVVETQYF. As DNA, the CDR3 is TGTGCCAGCAGGGACAGGGTCGTAGAGACCCAGTACTTC.

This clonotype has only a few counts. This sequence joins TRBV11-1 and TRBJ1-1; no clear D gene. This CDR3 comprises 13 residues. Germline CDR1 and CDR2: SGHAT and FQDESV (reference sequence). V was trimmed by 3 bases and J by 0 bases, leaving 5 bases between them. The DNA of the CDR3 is TGTGCCAGCAGCTTTCCAGTGAACACTGAAGCTTTCTTT. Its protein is CASSFPVNTEAFF.

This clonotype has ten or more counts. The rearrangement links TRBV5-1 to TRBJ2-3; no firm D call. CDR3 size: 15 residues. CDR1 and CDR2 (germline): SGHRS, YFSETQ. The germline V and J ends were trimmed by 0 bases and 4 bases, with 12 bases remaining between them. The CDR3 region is CASSLDGLGPDTQYF. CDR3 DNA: TGCGCCAGCAGCTTGGATGGCCTAGGGCCAGATACGCAGTATTTT.

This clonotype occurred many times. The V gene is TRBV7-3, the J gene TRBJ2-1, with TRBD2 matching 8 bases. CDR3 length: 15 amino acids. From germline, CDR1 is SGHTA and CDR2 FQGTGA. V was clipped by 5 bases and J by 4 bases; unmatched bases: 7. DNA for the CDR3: TGTGCCAGCAGCCTGGGGACTAGTGGGTACAATGAGCAGTTCTTC. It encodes CASSLGTSGYNEQFF. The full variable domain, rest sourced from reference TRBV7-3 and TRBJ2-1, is GAGVSQTPSNKVTEKGKYVELRCDPISGHTALYWYRQSLGQGPEFLIYFQGTGAADDSGLPNDRFFAVRPEGSVSTLKIQRTERGDSAVYLCASSLGTSGYNEQFFGPGTRLTVL.

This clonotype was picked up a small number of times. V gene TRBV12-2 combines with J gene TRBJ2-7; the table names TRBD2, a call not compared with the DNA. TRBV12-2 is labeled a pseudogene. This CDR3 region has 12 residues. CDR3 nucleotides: TGTGCAAGTCGCTCCCTCTTTTACGAGCAGTACTTC. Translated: CASRSLFYEQYF.